The rows below give T cell receptor beta chains drawn from one sample of a study of cytomegalovirus exposure and HLA in healthy donors. The assay was immunoSEQ multiplex PCR, and TCRdb's table has in-frame clones only and misses some. The profile shows around 130,000 clones, approximately 80% of them singletons. Sequenced sample: PBMCs. The receptors originated from a woman aged 18-29 years in good health and CMV-seronegative. The CDR3 runs from the conserved cysteine through the conserved F or W. A D gene is named only where the DNA matches it firmly. Not all rows give a size; the values are once, few, many and, for expanded clones, a class.

d_call	clone_size	v_call	j_call	cdr3_nt	cdr3_aa
TRBD1	few	TRBV18	TRBJ1-2	TGTGCCAGCTCACCAACAGGGGGCGAGGAAGGCTACACCTTC	CASSPTGGEEGYTF
NA	NA	TRBV4-3	TRBJ2-7	TGCGCCAGCAGCACAACTCGGGCAGGGGAGCAGTACTTC	CASSTTRAGEQYF
TRBD1	few	TRBV6-5	TRBJ1-5	TGTGCCAGCAGCCGCTACAGGGGAGGTCAGCCCCAGCATTTT	CASSRYRGGQPQHF
TRBD1	NA	TRBV19	TRBJ1-2	TGTGCCAGTAGATTCAGGGGGCAGGACTATGGCTACACCTTC	CASRFRGQDYGYTF
NA	NA	TRBV21-1	TRBJ2-7	TGTGCCAGCAGCAAAGGGGTGAAGGGGCGTGCCTACGAGCAGTACTTC	CASSKGVKGRAYEQYF
NA	NA	TRBV6-1	TRBJ1-3	TGTGCCAGCAGTTACTCTGGAAACACCATATATTTT	CASSYSGNTIYF
NA	NA	TRBV5-4	TRBJ2-3	TGTGCCAGCAGCTTGGGTCAAGCTACAGATACGCAGTATTTT	CASSLGQATDTQYF
NA	once	TRBV2	TRBJ1-2	TGTGCCAGCAGCGGAACAGTCAACTATGGCTACACCTTC	CASSGTVNYGYTF
TRBD1	NA	TRBV7-9	TRBJ1-1	TGTGCCAGCAGCTTCGAGGGGACAGGGCTCACTGAAGCTTTCTTT	CASSFEGTGLTEAFF
NA	NA	TRBV18	TRBJ1-4	TGTGCCAGCTCACGGGTCGATGCGGCAGCTAATGAAAAACTGTTTTTT	CASSRVDAAANEKLFF